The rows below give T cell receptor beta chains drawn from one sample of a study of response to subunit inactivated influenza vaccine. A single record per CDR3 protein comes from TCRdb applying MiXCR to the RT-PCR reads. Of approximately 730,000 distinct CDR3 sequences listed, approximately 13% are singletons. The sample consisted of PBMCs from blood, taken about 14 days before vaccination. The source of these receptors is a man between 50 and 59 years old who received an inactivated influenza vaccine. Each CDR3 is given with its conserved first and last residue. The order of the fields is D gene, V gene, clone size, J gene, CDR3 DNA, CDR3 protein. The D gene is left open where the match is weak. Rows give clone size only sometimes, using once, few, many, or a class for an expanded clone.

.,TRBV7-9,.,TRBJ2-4,TGTGCCAGCAGCCGGGACGCCGAAAACATTCAGTACTTC,CASSRDAENIQYF
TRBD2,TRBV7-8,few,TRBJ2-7,TGTGCCAGCAGCTTAGCGTCGGTGCGGGAGGCATCCTACGAGCAGTACTTC,CASSLASVREASYEQYF
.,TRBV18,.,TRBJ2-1,TGTGCCAGCTCACCTCCTTTAGGCGGGGTAGTCTCCTACAATGAGCAGTTCTTC,CASSPPLGGVVSYNEQFF
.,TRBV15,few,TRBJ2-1,TGTGCCACCAGCAGAGATCAATCCAATGAGCAGTTCTTC,CATSRDQSNEQFF
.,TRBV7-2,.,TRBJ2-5,TGTGCCAGCAGCTTCGTGGGGCAAGAGACCCAGTACTTC,CASSFVGQETQYF
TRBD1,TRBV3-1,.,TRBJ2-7,TGTGCCAGCAGCCTAACTGACAGGGTGTCCTACGAGCAGTACTTC,CASSLTDRVSYEQYF
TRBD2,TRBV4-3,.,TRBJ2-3,TGCGCCAGCAGCCAACTAGCGGGAGAAGGGGATACGCAGTATTTT,CASSQLAGEGDTQYF
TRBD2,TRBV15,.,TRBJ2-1,TGTGCCACCAGCAAGACTAGCGGGGGGTACAATGAGCAGTTCTTC,CATSKTSGGYNEQFF
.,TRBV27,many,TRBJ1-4,TGTGCCAGCAGTTCCGATAATGAAAAACTGTTTTTT,CASSSDNEKLFF
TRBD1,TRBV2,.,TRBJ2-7,TGTGCCAGCAATCAGGGGGCAGGGGAGCAGTACTTC,CASNQGAGEQYF
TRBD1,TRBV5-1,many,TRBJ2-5,TGCGCCAGCAGTTCCGGACAGGGGGCTGTGGAGACCCAGTACTTC,CASSSGQGAVETQYF
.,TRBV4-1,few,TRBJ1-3,TGCGCCAGCAGCCAAGAGGGAAGGGGTAGATCTGGAAACACCATATATTTT,CASSQEGRGRSGNTIYF
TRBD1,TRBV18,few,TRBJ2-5,TGTGCCAGCTCGTTCCAGGGGACAGGAGGAAAGACCCAGTACTTC,CASSFQGTGGKTQYF
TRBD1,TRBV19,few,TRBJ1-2,TGTGCCAGTAGTATTTTACAGGGGTACTATGGCTACACCTTC,CASSILQGYYGYTF
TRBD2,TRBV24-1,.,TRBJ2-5,TGTGCCAAGGCTAGCGGGGAAGAAGAGACCCAGTACTTC,CAKASGEEETQYF
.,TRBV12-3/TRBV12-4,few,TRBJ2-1,TGTGCCAGCAGAACGACAGGTTACAATGAGCAGTTCTTC,CASRTTGYNEQFF
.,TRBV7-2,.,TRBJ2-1,TGTGCCAGCAGCTTAACGGCTAGGGGTTACAATGAGCAGTTCTTC,CASSLTARGYNEQFF
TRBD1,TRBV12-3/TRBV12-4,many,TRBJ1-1,TGTGCCAGCAGGCCCGGGACAGGGGGAAATACTGAAGCTTTCTTT,CASRPGTGGNTEAFF
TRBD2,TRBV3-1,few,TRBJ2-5,TGTGCCAGCAGCCAAGCGTTGACTAGCGGAAAAGAGACCCAGTACTTC,CASSQALTSGKETQYF
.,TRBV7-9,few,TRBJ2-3,TGTGCCAGCAGCCGGGACCCAGATACGCAGTATTTT,CASSRDPDTQYF
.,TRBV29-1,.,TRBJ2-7,TGCAGCGTCTCCGGGACATCGAACTCCTACGAGCAGTACTTC,CSVSGTSNSYEQYF
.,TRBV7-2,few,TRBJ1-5,TGTGCCAGCAGCTTAGAAGGATTTGGCAATCAGCCCCAGCATTTT,CASSLEGFGNQPQHF
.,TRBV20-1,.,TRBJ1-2,TGCAGCGCTAGAGCGGGCTATGGCTACACCTTC,CSARAGYGYTF
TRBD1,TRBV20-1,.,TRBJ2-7,TGCAGTGCTACGGGACAGGGGGTTTACGAGCAGTACTTC,CSATGQGVYEQYF
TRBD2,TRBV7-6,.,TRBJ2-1,TGTGCCAGCAGCTTCCGGGGGGGACTAGCGGGGACGGGTGAGCAGTTCTTC,CASSFRGGLAGTGEQFF
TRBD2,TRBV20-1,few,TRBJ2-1,TGCAGTGCTAGTTTGACTAGCGGAGCCTATGAGCAGTTCTTC,CSASLTSGAYEQFF
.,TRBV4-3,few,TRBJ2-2,TGCGCCAGCAGCCAAGTCTGGGGGGCGAACACCGGGGAGCTGTTTTTT,CASSQVWGANTGELFF
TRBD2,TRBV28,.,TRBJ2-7,TGTGCCAGCAGTCCAGGAGGGCCGGGACTAGCGGGAGCCACGATGCTCTTC,CASSPGGPGLAGATMLF
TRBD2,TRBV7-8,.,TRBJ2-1,TGTGCCAGCAGCTTAGGAACAGCGGGAGTAAATGAGCAGTTCTTC,CASSLGTAGVNEQFF
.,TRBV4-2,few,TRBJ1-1,TGTGCCAGCAGCCAAGCCCAGGGCTTGAACACTGAAGCTTTCTTT,CASSQAQGLNTEAFF
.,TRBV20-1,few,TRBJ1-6,TGCAGTGCTAGAGGGACACCTAATAATTCACCCCTCCACTTT,CSARGTPNNSPLHF
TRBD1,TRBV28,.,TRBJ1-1,TGTGCCAGCAGCCGGGGACAGGAAAACACTGAAGCTTTCTTT,CASSRGQENTEAFF
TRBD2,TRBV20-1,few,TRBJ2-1,TGCAGTGCTAGAGTGGGGGCTAGCGGGAAGAACTACAATGAGCAGTTCTTC,CSARVGASGKNYNEQFF
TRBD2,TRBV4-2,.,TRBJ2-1,TGTGCCAGCAGCCAACTCCAGCGGGAACCCTACAATGAGCAGTTCTTC,CASSQLQREPYNEQFF
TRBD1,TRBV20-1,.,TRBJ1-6,TGCAGTGCTAGAGCCTGGACAGGGGAAAATTCACCCCTCCACTTT,CSARAWTGENSPLHF
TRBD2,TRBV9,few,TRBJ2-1,TGTGCCAGCAGCGCCGGACTAGCGGGAAGGCATGAGCAGTTCTTC,CASSAGLAGRHEQFF
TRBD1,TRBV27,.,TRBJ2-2,TGTGCCAGCGCCAGGGACAGGGCCTTCGGGGAGCTGTTTTTT,CASARDRAFGELFF
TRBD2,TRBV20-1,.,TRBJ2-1,TGCAGTGCCCTGGGGGCTTTAGCGGGAGAATCCTACAATGAGCAGTTCTTC,CSALGALAGESYNEQFF
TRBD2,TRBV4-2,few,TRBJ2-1,TGTGCCAGCAGCCAAGAAGGGACGGCTAGCGGGGTGCCCAATGAGCAGTTCTTC,CASSQEGTASGVPNEQFF